The present T cell receptor beta chain was sequenced within a study of blood T cell repertoires in COVID-19 (dated by TCRdb to about 2020). Regarding the research as a whole: Samples from collaborators originated in the United States, Italy and Spain and spanned both the acute and convalescent phases of COVID-19. Samples were obtained from the ongoing ImmuneRACE study (first 160 participants) and from over 1,000 subjects provided by 6 global collaborators. The material from the prospective study consisted of cDNA or gDNA derived from T cells, B-cell-depleted T cells, or PBMCs. The repertoires were released in a freely available public database meant as a resource for research on the immune response to SARS-CoV-2. A de-identified subject ID, COVID-19 status, age in years and sex were almost always included in the sample metadata. Where available, HLA class I and class II types were taken from metadata supplied by the sample provider and were not determined by assay-based typing. The dataset comprised deeply sampled blood TCRbeta repertoires from subjects exposed to, actively infected with, or recovered from COVID-19. Broader findings and caveats from the paper: The amount of clinical and demographic metadata varied by source and participant and was provided uncurated.

TCRbeta CDR3 regions were amplified from genomic DNA using the immunoSEQ Assay, a bias-controlled multiplex PCR. In the original analysis: The number of nucleated cells in each sample was estimated from the amplification of reference gene primers within the assay. To quantify the absolute abundance of each unique TCRbeta CDR3 rearrangement, sequence reads were collapsed and filtered. For each sample, productive Simpson clonality was calculated as the square root of Simpson's diversity index across productive rearrangements. The clones in this table, taken by TCRdb from immuneACCESS, are in-frame only. Not every clone is retained; where verified, under half of the shortfall comes from an unresolved V gene, and the cause of the rest is unknown. V and J calls plus clone size are reproduced from that table; the DNA served to infer D and trimming. For this sample the table gives around 94,000 clones, of which 80% to 90% were detected only once. About 9.9% of the sample belongs to the ten largest clones.

Comment on this clone: Its antigen is currently not known. No per-base quality is available; no much larger clone lies one base away.

Its CDR3 holds 13 amino acids, cysteine through phenylalanine. The kept DNA is CDR3 alone, 39 bases in frame from the first base. From a lookup of the germline V gene (reference sequence), CDR1 and CDR2 are LNHDA and SQIVND. V sheds 6 bases and J sheds 3 bases, leaving 12 bases between their ends. Whole blood was collected in K2EDTA tubes by collaborating institutions according to the institutions' own protocols. Collaborator samples were shipped for TCRbeta analysis as frozen whole blood, isolated PBMCs, or DNA extracted from either sample type. The sequence is built from TRBV19 and TRBJ2-7, with no confidently assigned D gene. Sequencing was carried out using peripheral blood. The receptor was derived from a middle-aged man with active or convalescent COVID-19. CDR3 protein: CASRNGQVYEQYF. In nucleotides, the sequence is TGTGCCAGTAGGAATGGGCAGGTCTACGAGCAGTACTTC.